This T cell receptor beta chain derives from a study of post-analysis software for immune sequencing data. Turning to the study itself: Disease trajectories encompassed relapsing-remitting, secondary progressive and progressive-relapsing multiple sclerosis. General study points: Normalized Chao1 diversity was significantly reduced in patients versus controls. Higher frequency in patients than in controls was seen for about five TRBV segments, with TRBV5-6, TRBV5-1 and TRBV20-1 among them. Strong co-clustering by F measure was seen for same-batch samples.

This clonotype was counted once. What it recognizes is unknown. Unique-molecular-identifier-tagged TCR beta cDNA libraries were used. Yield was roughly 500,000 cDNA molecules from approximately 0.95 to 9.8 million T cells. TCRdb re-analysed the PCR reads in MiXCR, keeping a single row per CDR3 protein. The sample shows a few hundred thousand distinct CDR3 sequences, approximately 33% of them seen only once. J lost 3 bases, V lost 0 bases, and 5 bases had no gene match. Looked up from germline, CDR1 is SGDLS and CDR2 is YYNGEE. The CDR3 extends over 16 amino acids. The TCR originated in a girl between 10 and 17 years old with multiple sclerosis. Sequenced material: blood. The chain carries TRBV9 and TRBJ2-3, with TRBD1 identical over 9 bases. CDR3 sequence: CASSVGWGQGTDTQYF. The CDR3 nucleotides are TGTGCCAGCAGCGTAGGTTGGGGACAGGGAACAGATACGCAGTATTTT.